This TCR beta chain was captured in a study of beta chain features in type 1 diabetes. Points on this clone: Its cognate antigen is unknown.

Study outcomes and limitations: An over-representation of cells with high TCR expression could result from cDNA sequencing. Compared to healthy donors, patients appeared to have naive, central memory and Treg TCRB repertoires that were more alike. Type 1 diabetes patients had fewer VDJ junction insertions and more deletions.

Every bit of the isolated RNA underwent reverse transcription, so sequencing read expressed TCRB transcripts. Regulatory, naive and central memory T cell samples averaged roughly 4 million reads. Data came from immunoSEQ multiplex PCR; TCRdb stores just in-frame clones and leaves some out. The profile shows around 340,000 clones, roughly 21% of them singletons. CDR1 is MNHEY, CDR2 SVGAGI, per germline. The junction had 4 bases not matched to a gene; V was cut back by 7 bases and J by 5 bases. This CDR3 comprises 13 residues. The sequenced sample consisted of naive CD4+ T cells from blood. This receptor was taken from a woman aged 18-30 years in good health. The rearrangement uses TRBV6-5 and TRBJ1-2; 10 bases map to TRBD1. Here the CDR3 reads CASMDRGSYGYTF. The CDR3 bases are TGTGCCAGCATGGACAGGGGGAGTTATGGCTACACCTTC.